This T cell receptor beta chain was identified in a study of spatial heterogeneity in lung cancer. Study overall: An average of more than ten raw reads was observed per unique TCR and UMI combination. General study results and limits: Ubiquitous expanded tumor TCRs were seen in blood more at resection than at follow-up.

Trimming pared 3 bases from V and 8 bases from J, leaving 14 bases between. This CDR3 contains 13 residues. CDR1 is SQVTM, CDR2 ANQGSEA, per germline. Carried by each TCR cDNA molecule was a unique molecular identifier. TCRdb re-derived calls from the 5' RACE reads in MiXCR, one entry per CDR3 protein. The data hold over 10,000 distinct CDR3 sequences, with about 14% observed a single time. The sample holds many counts of this clonotype. Its target is unknown. Time point in this sample: sample taken at primary tumor resection. Unsorted samples of tumor, nontumor lung or frozen PBMC had their whole RNA sequenced. Donation came from some 73 patients with untreated early-stage non-small cell lung cancer.

This chain connects TRBV29-1 to TRBJ2-1; D is possibly TRBD2 (5 bases). The origin of this receptor is a male donor with early-stage non-small cell lung cancer. The source was PBMCs, collected at surgery. The CDR3 coding sequence is TGCAGCGTTGACGGGGTTATTATTGATGAGCAGTTCTTC. Translated, it gives CSVDGVIIDEQFF.